These 31 T cell receptor beta chains were all obtained from the same sample, sequenced in a study of OX40 agonist ivuxolimab in advanced cancers. Clones were sequenced by immunoSEQ multiplex PCR, and TCRdb holds only the in-frame ones, with some missing. The repertoire has around 80,000 clones, approximately 88% of them found once; the top ten carry under 8%. This specimen was CD4+ or CD8+ T cells sorted from blood, taken in a trial of the OX40 agonist ivuxolimab. These receptors were collected from an adult with an advanced solid tumor such as melanoma, head and neck, liver or kidney cancer.

The rearrangement links TRBV18 to TRBJ1-2; D remains unclear. The CDR3 spans 14 residues. Germline-derived CDR1 and CDR2 are KGHSH and LQKENI. Trimming took 3 bases from V and 6 from J, leaving 14 bases between them. The CDR3 region has the DNA TGTGCCAGCTCACCCCAAGAACAGAGCCATGGCTACACCTTC. Translation: CASSPQEQSHGYTF.

This chain connects TRBV14 to TRBJ2-5, with 7 bases aligning to TRBD1. Germline V gene sequence: CDR1 SGHDN, CDR2 FVKESK. Unmatched junction bases numbered 7, after V lost 5 bases and J lost 1 base. The CDR3 is 15 amino acids. CDR3 DNA sequence: TGTGCCAGCAGCGAGGATAGACAGGGCCAAGAGACCCAGTACTTC. Protein product: CASSEDRQGQETQYF.

The chain couples TRBV9 to TRBJ1-3; 7 nucleotides align to TRBD1. The CDR3 consists of 17 residues. Germline CDR1 is SGDLS and CDR2 is YYNGEE. The junction had 6 bases not matched to a gene; V was cut back by 0 bases and J by 0 bases. This CDR3 reads CASSVEGQFLSGNTIYF. For the CDR3, the DNA is TGTGCCAGCAGCGTAGAGGGACAGTTTCTCTCTGGAAACACCATATATTTT.

The chain couples TRBV10-3 to TRBJ2-7; TRBD2 matches 9 bases. CDR3 size: 14 residues. J was trimmed by 6 bases and V by 4 bases; bases with no gene match: 7. Germline V CDR1 and CDR2: ENHRY, SYGVKD. Here the CDR3 DNA reads TGTGCCATCAGTGGGGGCGGGAGGGCCGGCGAGCAGTACTTC. This codes for CAISGGGRAGEQYF.

This clone occurred a few times. The J gene is TRBJ2-7, the V gene TRBV7-2; no reliable D call. The V end lost 2 bases, the J end lost 3 bases, and 2 bases lay between the germline ends. Germline CDR1 reads SGHTA; CDR2 reads FQGNSA. The length of the CDR3 is 11 residues. CDR3 coding DNA: TGTGCCAGCAGCTTACGCTACGAGCAGTACTTC. Translating gives CASSLRYEQYF.

This chain connects TRBV21-1 to TRBJ2-1; the table's TRBD1 call for D was not verified on the DNA. TRBV21-1 is flagged as a pseudogene. The CDR3 has 19 amino acids. The CDR3 reads CASSTKTDYGQSPGNEQFF. DNA for the CDR3: TGTGCCAGCAGCACTAAGACCGATTATGGACAGTCTCCAGGGAATGAGCAGTTCTTC.

The CDR3 sequence is CASSLQGLNEKLFF. In nucleotides, the CDR3 is TGTGCCAGCAGCCTACAGGGATTAAATGAAAAACTGTTTTTT. This sequence joins TRBV5-5 and TRBJ1-4; D possibly corresponds to TRBD1 (6 bases). The germline CDR1 and CDR2 sequences are SGHKS and YYEKEE (reference sequence). V gave up 4 bases and J gave up 5 bases, with 12 bases separating them. The CDR3 totals 14 residues.

This chain links TRBV4-2 with TRBJ2-2; D gene uncertain. Germline V gene sequence: CDR1 LGHNA, CDR2 YNFKEQ. V lost 1 base to trimming and J lost 1 base, with 7 bases between them. This CDR3 has 15 residues. Written as DNA, the CDR3 is TGTGCCAGCAGCCAAGTGGCAGAGAACACCGGGGAGCTGTTTTTT. Amino acids: CASSQVAENTGELFF.

The chain combines TRBV5-1 with TRBJ1-2; D is perhaps TRBD1 (6 bases). Deletions cut 0 bases from V and 7 bases from J, with 16 bases between. CDR1 is SGHRS and CDR2 is YFSETQ in the germline V gene. The CDR3 has 15 residues. Here the CDR3 reads CASSLGPQGLPGYTF. The CDR3 nucleotides are TGCGCCAGCAGCTTGGGTCCACAGGGACTTCCTGGCTACACCTTC.

This clone was seen just once. This chain links TRBV14 with TRBJ2-1, with unresolved D. Germline-derived CDR1 and CDR2 are SGHDN and FVKESK. Trimming pared 1 base from V and 6 bases from J, leaving 1 base between. The CDR3 spans 11 residues. The CDR3 DNA is TGTGCCAGCAGCCAAGGCAATGAGCAGTTCTTC. This translates into CASSQGNEQFF.

The chain has TRBV5-6 and TRBJ1-2; a weak D match, TRBD1 (6 bases). CDR3 length: 14 residues. The germline gives CDR1 SGHDT, CDR2 YYEEEE. Trimming removed 2 bases from V and 4 bases from J, with 12 bases in between. CDR3 protein: CASSFTSGAYGYTF. The CDR3 DNA is TGTGCCAGCAGCTTTACCTCAGGGGCCTATGGCTACACCTTC.

The genes are TRBV9 and TRBJ2-1, with 8 bases fitting TRBD2. The V gene's germline CDR1 is SGDLS and CDR2 YYNGEE. Trimming at V came to 0 bases and at J to 6 bases, leaving 5 bases not matched to a gene. This CDR3 spans 15 amino acids. CDR3 DNA sequence: TGTGCCAGCAGCGTAGATGGGACTAGAGTCAATGAGCAGTTCTTC. It is translated as CASSVDGTRVNEQFF.

This chain connects TRBV7-9 to TRBJ2-6; D unclear. V was pared by 6 bases and J by 0 bases, with 3 bases between. CDR1 and CDR2 from the germline V gene are SEHNR and FQNEAQ (reference sequence). CDR3 length equals 13 residues. CDR3 bases: TGTGCCAGCAGTTACTCTGGGGCCAACGTCCTGACTTTC. Residues: CASSYSGANVLTF.

This chain uses TRBV5-8 with TRBJ1-1, with D unclear. Between the trimmed V and J ends, which lost 4 bases and 2 bases, there was a span of 6 bases. Germline V gives CDR1 SGHTS, CDR2 YDEGEE. The CDR3 spans 12 residues. The CDR3 DNA reads TGTGCCAGCAGCCGACCTAACACTGAAGCTTTCTTT. Translated, it gives CASSRPNTEAFF.

This chain connects TRBV27 to TRBJ2-1; no firm D call. CDR3 size: 15 residues. Germline CDR1 and CDR2: MNHEY and SMNVEV (reference sequence). V lost 4 bases and J 0 bases, leaving 10 bases between the germline ends. The CDR3 is CASSSWVSSYNEQFF. The CDR3 DNA follows: TGTGCCAGCAGTTCATGGGTAAGCTCCTACAATGAGCAGTTCTTC.

V gene TRBV27 combines with J gene TRBJ2-1; D gene unclear. CDR3 length equals 17 residues. The germline V gene has CDR1 MNHEY and CDR2 SMNVEV (reference sequence). V gave up 4 bases and J gave up 6 bases, with 22 bases separating them. DNA for the CDR3: TGTGCCAGCAGTTCGTACGGCAGATCCCTTGTGGGCAATGAGCAGTTCTTC. The encoded protein is CASSSYGRSLVGNEQFF.

The chain joins TRBV29-1 to TRBJ1-5, with 7 bases lining up with TRBD1. The germline CDR1 and CDR2 sequences are SQVTM and ANQGSEA. The CDR3 has 13 amino acids. J was trimmed by 2 bases and V by 7 bases; bases with no gene match: 5. The CDR3 region has the DNA TGCAGCGCGGCCGGGACAGGCAATCAGCCCCAGCATTTT. Amino acids: CSAAGTGNQPQHF.

The chain joins TRBV5-1 to TRBJ1-1; D gene uncertain. Between the trimmed V and J ends, which lost 5 bases and 4 bases, there was a span of 15 bases. Germline V gives CDR1 SGHRS, CDR2 YFSETQ. This CDR3 region has 14 residues. Here the CDR3 reads CASRSDPFGTEAFF. The CDR3 coding sequence is TGCGCCAGCAGGTCAGACCCTTTTGGCACTGAAGCTTTCTTT.

The genes are TRBV18 and TRBJ2-1, with TRBD2 matching over 7 bases. CDR1 and CDR2 (germline): KGHSH, LQKENI. Trimming took 3 bases from V and 8 from J; bases not matched to a gene: 4. CDR3 size: 13 residues. CDR3 bases: TGTGCCAGCTCACCGGATCGGGGGGATGAGCAGTTCTTC. It yields the protein CASSPDRGDEQFF. Full variable domain (outside the CDR3, taken from reference TRBV18 and TRBJ2-1): NAGVMQNPRHLVRRRGQEARLRCSPMKGHSHVYWYRQLPEEGLKFMVYLQKENIIDESGMPKERFSAEFPKEGPSILRIQQVVRGDSAAYFCASSPDRGDEQFFGPGTRLTVL.

The rearrangement uses TRBV6-1 and TRBJ1-3; D not certain. Trimming stripped 8 bases from V and 2 bases from J, with 10 bases between. The CDR3 loop spans 13 amino acids. CDR1 MNHNS and CDR2 SASEGT come from the germline V gene. The CDR3 nucleotides read TGTGCCAGCTCTAGAGGGCCTGGAAACACCATATATTTT. Translating it yields CASSRGPGNTIYF.

The rearrangement joins TRBV7-2 to TRBJ2-1, with 7 bases that match TRBD2. This CDR3 has 14 amino acids. The trim removed 6 bases at V and 9 bases at J, leaving 11 bases unmatched. The germline CDR1 and CDR2 sequences are SGHTA and FQGNSA. This CDR3 is CASSTGRESSEQFF. CDR3 nucleotides: TGTGCCAGCAGTACCGGGCGGGAGAGTAGTGAGCAGTTCTTC. The variable domain in full, completed from reference TRBV7-2 and TRBJ2-1, reads GAGVSQSPSNKVTEKGKDVELRCDPISGHTALYWYRQSLGQGLEFLIYFQGNSAPDKSGLPSDRFSAERTGGSVSTLTIQRTQQEDSAVYLCASSTGRESSEQFFGPGTRLTVL.

The V gene is TRBV2, the J gene TRBJ2-3, with a possible D match to TRBD2 (7 bases). Germline V CDR1 and CDR2: SNHLY, FYNNEI. The CDR3 extends over 14 amino acids. V lost 10 bases and J lost 5, with 19 bases in between. The CDR3 DNA reads as TGTGCCACCCGAGGGGGGGTGGGTATAGATACGCAGTATTTT. It yields the protein CATRGGVGIDTQYF.

This chain links TRBV11-3 with TRBJ2-1; no firm D call. Trimming took 3 bases from V and 5 from J, leaving 14 bases between them. The CDR3 is 15 amino acids. The germline CDR1 and CDR2 sequences are SGHNT and YENEEA. CDR3 sequence: CASSFGHTINNEQFF. The CDR3, as DNA: TGTGCCAGCAGCTTCGGCCACACGATCAACAATGAGCAGTTCTTC.

The chain combines TRBV4-2 with TRBJ1-3, with D unclear. The CDR3 contains 11 residues. CDR1 is LGHNA, CDR2 YNFKEQ, per germline. Trimming removed 4 bases from V and 7 bases from J, with 5 bases in between. CDR3 nucleotide sequence: TGTGCCAGCAGCCTGAGTAACACCATATATTTT. It translates to CASSLSNTIYF.

This chain connects TRBV19 to TRBJ2-7, with D perhaps matching TRBD2 (6 bases). The CDR3 consists of 14 residues. V was trimmed by 7 bases and J by 5 bases, leaving 18 bases between them. The germline gives CDR1 LNHDA, CDR2 SQIVND (reference sequence). Written as DNA, the CDR3 is TGTGCCAGTACCGCCGAATGGACTACGGACGAGCAGTACTTC. Its protein is CASTAEWTTDEQYF.

This clone was detected only once. This sequence joins TRBV19 and TRBJ1-2; TRBD1 might be the D (6 bases). Looked up from germline, CDR1 is LNHDA and CDR2 is SQIVND (reference sequence). This CDR3 contains 15 residues. V lost 3 bases to trimming and J lost 4 bases, with 15 bases between them. The chain's CDR3 is CASSIRRDISYGYTF. The CDR3 nucleotides read TGTGCCAGTAGTATCCGCCGGGACATTTCCTATGGCTACACCTTC.

The rearrangement joins TRBV27 to TRBJ2-2; D is perhaps TRBD1 (5 bases). The CDR3 is 15 residues long. Trimming cost V 6 bases and J 6 bases, with 17 bases left between them. Germline CDR1 and CDR2: MNHEY and SMNVEV (reference sequence). The CDR3 sequence is CASRVVTGRAGELFF. For the CDR3, the DNA is TGTGCCAGCAGAGTGGTAACAGGAAGGGCCGGGGAGCTGTTTTTT.

V usage is TRBV5-6 and J usage is TRBJ2-1, with 7 bases identical to TRBD1. Germline V gene data show CDR1 as SGHDT and CDR2 as YYEEEE. Trimming cost V 0 bases and J 2 bases; bases outside gene matches: 2. This CDR3 region has 15 residues. For the CDR3, the DNA is TGTGCCAGCAGCTTGGGACAGGGCACCTACAATGAGCAGTTCTTC. It is translated as CASSLGQGTYNEQFF.

This chain connects TRBV19 to TRBJ1-2, with TRBD1 matching 8 bases. Germline V gene sequence: CDR1 LNHDA, CDR2 SQIVND (reference sequence). The ends lost 5 bases at V and 5 bases at J; junction bases unmatched: 10. This CDR3 is built from 15 residues. CDR3 residues: CASSPHDRGRYGYTF. Here the CDR3 DNA reads TGTGCCAGTAGTCCGCACGACAGGGGCCGGTATGGCTACACCTTC.

The J gene is TRBJ2-2, the V gene TRBV6-6; D may be TRBD2 (6 bases). CDR3 size: 15 residues. Trimming took off 6 bases at V and 4 bases at J, with 15 bases between the two ends. Germline lookup yields CDR1 MNHNY and CDR2 SVGAGI (reference sequence). This chain's CDR3 is CASRPGGDGTGELFF. CDR3 bases: TGTGCCAGCAGGCCCGGGGGAGACGGCACCGGGGAGCTGTTTTTT.

V and J are TRBV4-1 and TRBJ1-4; D gene unclear. Trimming cost V 4 bases and J 4 bases, with 13 bases left between them. This CDR3 is 15 amino acids long. Germline loops: CDR1 MGHRA, CDR2 YSYEKL. CDR3 DNA: TGCGCCAGCAGCCCCGTGGGGTCATATAATGAAAAACTGTTTTTT. As protein: CASSPVGSYNEKLFF.